Listed below are T cell receptor beta chains from one sample, sequenced in a study of Ad26.COV2.S vaccination and SARS-CoV-2 variants. The method was immunoSEQ multiplex PCR; TCRdb's version includes in-frame clones alone and lacks a portion of them. The table lists approximately 420,000 clones, roughly nine tenths of them singletons. The input for sequencing was peripheral blood, taken in a trial of Ad26.COV2.S vaccine versus placebo. These receptor sequences come from a person between 18 and 65 years old who received the Ad26.COV2.S COVID-19 vaccine or a placebo. Each CDR3 is given with its conserved first and last residue. D genes are given only for firm matches. Some rows have no size entry. The others give once, few or many, or a class for an expanded clone.

>TRBJ2-6|-|TRBD2|TRBV3-1/TRBV3-2
CASSQDRLAGDSGANVLTF
TGTGCCAGCAGCCAAGATCGGCTAGCGGGGGACTCTGGGGCCAACGTCCTGACTTTC
>TRBJ1-4|-|-|TRBV5-1
CASSQTGGTLEKLFF
TGCGCCAGCAGCCAAACCGGGGGGACACTTGAAAAACTGTTTTTT
>TRBJ1-1|-|-|TRBV27
CASSARAGTEAFF
TGTGCCAGCAGTGCCCGGGCAGGGACTGAAGCTTTCTTT
>TRBJ2-3|once|TRBD2|TRBV10-3
CAISRLAGGTDTQYF
TGTGCCATCAGTCGACTAGCGGGGGGGACAGATACGCAGTATTTT
>TRBJ1-3|-|-|TRBV25-1
CASSFGVSGNTIYF
TGTGCCAGCAGTTTCGGGGTCTCTGGAAACACCATATATTTT
>TRBJ1-2|-|-|TRBV10-1
CASIGQKYGYTF
TGCGCCAGCATAGGTCAGAAGTATGGCTACACCTTC
>TRBJ1-1|-|TRBD1|TRBV6-5
CASSLTGAITLGAFF
TGTGCCAGCAGTCTGACAGGGGCCATAACACTCGGAGCTTTCTTT
>TRBJ1-6|once|-|TRBV27
CASSPRIRGLSSYNSPLHF
TGTGCCAGCAGTCCCCGAATCCGGGGACTCAGCTCCTATAATTCACCCCTCCACTTT
>TRBJ1-1|-|-|TRBV10-3
CAIRAGTLNTEAFF
TGTGCCATCAGGGCCGGGACTTTGAACACTGAAGCTTTCTTT
>TRBJ2-5|-|TRBD1|TRBV7-9
CASSFAGGFGETQYF
TGTGCCAGCAGCTTTGCAGGGGGATTTGGAGAGACCCAGTACTTC
>TRBJ1-2|-|TRBD1|TRBV6-2/TRBV6-3
CASSYVAGGGYGYTF
TGTGCCAGCAGTTACGTGGCAGGGGGAGGCTATGGCTACACCTTC
>TRBJ2-7|-|-|TRBV7-9
CASSLEVHEQYF
TGTGCCAGCAGCTTAGAGGTGCACGAGCAGTACTTC
>TRBJ2-1|-|-|TRBV11-2
CASSLAGGLYNEQFF
TGTGCCAGCAGCTTAGCCGGGGGCCTATACAATGAGCAGTTCTTC
>TRBJ2-3|-|TRBD2|TRBV6-6
CASSYSGGGAEDTQYF
TGTGCCAGCAGTTACTCTGGCGGGGGGGCCGAAGATACGCAGTATTTT
>TRBJ1-3|-|TRBD1|TRBV7-6
CASSRGQGAGNTIYF
TGTGCCAGCAGCAGGGGACAGGGGGCTGGAAACACCATATATTTT
>TRBJ2-5|-|TRBD2|TRBV3-1/TRBV3-2
CASSLGLAGGQETQYF
TGTGCCAGCAGCCTGGGACTAGCGGGGGGCCAAGAGACCCAGTACTTC
>TRBJ1-2|many|-|TRBV10-3
CAISESGGDYGYTF
TGTGCCATCAGTGAGTCAGGGGGAGACTATGGCTACACCTTC
>TRBJ1-3|-|-|TRBV4-3
CASSQMAVGGSFSGNTIYF
TGCGCCAGCAGCCAGATGGCGGTTGGGGGGTCGTTCTCTGGAAACACCATATATTTT
>TRBJ1-2|-|-|TRBV3-1/TRBV3-2
CASSQDPRVNYGYTF
TGTGCCAGCAGCCAAGACCCGCGGGTTAACTATGGCTACACCTTC
>TRBJ2-6|-|-|TRBV11-2
CASSQRTASRYGANVLTF
TGTGCCAGCAGCCAGCGGACTGCCAGTAGATATGGGGCCAACGTCCTGACTTTC
>TRBJ1-1|-|TRBD1|TRBV6-5
CASSQGTGVVFEAFF
TGTGCCAGCAGTCAGGGGACAGGGGTGGTTTTTGAAGCTTTCTTT
>TRBJ2-5|-|TRBD2|TRBV11-2
CASSLGVSWRSGVQETQYF
TGTGCCAGCAGCTTAGGGGTCTCTTGGAGGAGCGGGGTCCAAGAGACCCAGTACTTC
>TRBJ2-6|-|-|TRBV10-3
CAISITQESGANVLTF
TGTGCCATCAGCATAACTCAAGAATCTGGGGCCAACGTCCTGACTTTC
>TRBJ1-1|-|-|TRBV19
CASSMDTLGNTEAFF
TGTGCCAGTAGTATGGACACGCTGGGGAACACTGAAGCTTTCTTT
>TRBJ1-5|-|-|TRBV6-5
CASRSWGDQPQHF
TGTGCCAGCAGATCCTGGGGGGATCAGCCCCAGCATTTT
>TRBJ2-1|few|TRBD2|TRBV11-1
CASSLDIASGDEQFF
TGTGCCAGCAGCTTAGATATCGCTAGCGGGGATGAGCAGTTCTTC